This TCR beta chain comes out of a study of OX40 agonist ivuxolimab in advanced cancers. Study as a whole: Dose-escalation subjects each had hepatocellular carcinoma, melanoma, renal cell or head and neck cancer. Therapy given before enrollment (anti-PD-1, anti-PD-L1 or anti-CTLA-4) was allowed, and 35% to 45% had some.

Clones were sequenced by immunoSEQ multiplex PCR, and TCRdb holds only the in-frame ones, with some missing. The data contain approximately 38,000 clones, about 82% of them seen just once; the ten biggest clones take up 21%. The sample in question was CD4+ or CD8+ T cells sorted from blood, obtained in a trial of the OX40 agonist ivuxolimab. This sequence originates from an adult with an advanced solid tumor such as melanoma, head and neck, liver or kidney cancer.

The CDR3 is CASAWGGGETGELFF. The DNA of the CDR3 is TGTGCCAGCGCCTGGGGAGGGGGAGAGACCGGGGAGCTGTTTTTT. The gene calls are TRBV9 and TRBJ2-2; D is perhaps TRBD2 (7 bases). V was cut by 7 bases and J by 5 bases, with 18 bases left in between. Germline values: CDR1 SGDLS, CDR2 YYNGEE. The CDR3 contains 15 residues.